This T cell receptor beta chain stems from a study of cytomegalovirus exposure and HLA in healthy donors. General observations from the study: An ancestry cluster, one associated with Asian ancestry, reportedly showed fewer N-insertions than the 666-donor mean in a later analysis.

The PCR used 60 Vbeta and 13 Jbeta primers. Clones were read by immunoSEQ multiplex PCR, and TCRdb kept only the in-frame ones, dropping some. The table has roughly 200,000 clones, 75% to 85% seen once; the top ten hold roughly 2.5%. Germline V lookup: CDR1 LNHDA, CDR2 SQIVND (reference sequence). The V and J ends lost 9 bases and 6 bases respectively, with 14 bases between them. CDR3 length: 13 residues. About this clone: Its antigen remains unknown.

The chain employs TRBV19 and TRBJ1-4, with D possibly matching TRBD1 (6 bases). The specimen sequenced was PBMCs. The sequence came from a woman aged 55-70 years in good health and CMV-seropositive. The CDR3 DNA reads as TGTGCCAGCCGGGGAGCAGGGGATGAAAAACTGTTTTTT. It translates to CASRGAGDEKLFF.